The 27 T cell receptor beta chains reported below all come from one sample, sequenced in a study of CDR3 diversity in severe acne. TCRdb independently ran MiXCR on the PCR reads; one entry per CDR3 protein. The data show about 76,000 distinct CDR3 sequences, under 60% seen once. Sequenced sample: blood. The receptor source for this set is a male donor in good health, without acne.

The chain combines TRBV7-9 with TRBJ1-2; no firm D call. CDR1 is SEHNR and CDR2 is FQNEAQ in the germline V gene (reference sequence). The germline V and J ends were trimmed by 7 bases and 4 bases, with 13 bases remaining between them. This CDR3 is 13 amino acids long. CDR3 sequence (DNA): TGTGCCAGCACCAATGCAGGCTTCTATGGCTACACCTTC. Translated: CASTNAGFYGYTF.

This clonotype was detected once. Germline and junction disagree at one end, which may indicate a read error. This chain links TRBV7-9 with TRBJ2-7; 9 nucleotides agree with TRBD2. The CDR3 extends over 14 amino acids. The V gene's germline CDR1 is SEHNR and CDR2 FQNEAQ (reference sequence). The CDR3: CASKGDSGSYGQYF. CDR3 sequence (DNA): TGTGCCAGCAAGGGTGATAGCGGGAGCTACGGGCAGTACTTC.

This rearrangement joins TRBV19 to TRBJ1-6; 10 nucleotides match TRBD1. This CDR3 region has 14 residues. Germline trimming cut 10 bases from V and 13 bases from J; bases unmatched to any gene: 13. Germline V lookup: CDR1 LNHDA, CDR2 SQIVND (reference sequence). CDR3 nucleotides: TGTGCCACCCGGACAGGGGGTGTTAATCAGCCCCTCCACTTT. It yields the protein CATRTGGVNQPLHF.

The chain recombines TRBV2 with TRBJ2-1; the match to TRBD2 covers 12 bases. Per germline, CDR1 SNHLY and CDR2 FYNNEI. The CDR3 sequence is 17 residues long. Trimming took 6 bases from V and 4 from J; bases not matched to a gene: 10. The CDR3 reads CASSRNEGLAGYNEQFF. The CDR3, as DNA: TGTGCCAGCAGCCGGAATGAGGGACTAGCGGGTTACAATGAGCAGTTCTTC. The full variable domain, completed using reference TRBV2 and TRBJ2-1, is EPEVTQTPSHQVTQMGQEVILRCVPISNHLYFYWYRQILGQKVEFLVSFYNNEISEKSEIFDDQFSVERPDGSNFTLKIRSTKLEDSAMYFCASSRNEGLAGYNEQFFGPGTRLTVL.

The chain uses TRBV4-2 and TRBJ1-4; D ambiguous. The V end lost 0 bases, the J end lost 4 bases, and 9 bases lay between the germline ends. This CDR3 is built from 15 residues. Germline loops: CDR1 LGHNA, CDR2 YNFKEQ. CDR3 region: CASSQDHTYNEKLFF. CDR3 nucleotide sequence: TGTGCCAGCAGCCAAGACCATACGTATAATGAAAAACTGTTTTTT.

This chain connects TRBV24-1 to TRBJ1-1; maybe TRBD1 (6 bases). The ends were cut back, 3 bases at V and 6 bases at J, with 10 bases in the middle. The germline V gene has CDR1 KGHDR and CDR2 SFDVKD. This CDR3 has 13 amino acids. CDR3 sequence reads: CATSDTHRAEAFF. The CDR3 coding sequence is TGTGCCACCAGTGATACCCACAGGGCTGAAGCTTTCTTT.

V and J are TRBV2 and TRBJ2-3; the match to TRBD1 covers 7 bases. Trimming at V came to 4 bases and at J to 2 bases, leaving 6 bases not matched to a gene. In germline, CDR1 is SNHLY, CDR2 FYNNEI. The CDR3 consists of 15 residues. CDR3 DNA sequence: TGTGCCAGCAGTGCGGGGACAGCCTCCACAGATACGCAGTATTTT. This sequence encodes CASSAGTASTDTQYF.

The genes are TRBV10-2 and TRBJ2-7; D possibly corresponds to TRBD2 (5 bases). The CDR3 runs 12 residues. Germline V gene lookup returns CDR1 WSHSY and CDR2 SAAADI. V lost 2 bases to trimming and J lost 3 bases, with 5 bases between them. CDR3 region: CASSEGSYEQYF. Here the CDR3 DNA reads TGCGCCAGCAGTGAGGGGAGCTACGAGCAGTACTTC.

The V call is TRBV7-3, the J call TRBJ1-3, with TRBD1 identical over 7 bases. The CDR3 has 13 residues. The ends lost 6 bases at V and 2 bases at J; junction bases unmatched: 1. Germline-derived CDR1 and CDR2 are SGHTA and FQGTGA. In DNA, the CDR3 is TGTGCCAGCAGGGGACAGACTGGAAACACCATATATTTT. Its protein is CASRGQTGNTIYF.

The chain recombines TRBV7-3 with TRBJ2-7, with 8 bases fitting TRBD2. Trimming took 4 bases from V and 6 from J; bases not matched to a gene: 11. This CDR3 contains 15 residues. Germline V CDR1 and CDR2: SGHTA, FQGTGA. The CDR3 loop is CASSSRAGVVGEQYF. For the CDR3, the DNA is TGTGCCAGCAGCTCGCGAGCGGGAGTAGTAGGCGAGCAGTACTTC. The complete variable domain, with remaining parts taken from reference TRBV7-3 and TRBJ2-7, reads GAGVSQTPSNKVTEKGKYVELRCDPISGHTALYWYRQSLGQGPEFLIYFQGTGAADDSGLPNDRFFAVRPEGSVSTLKIQRTERGDSAVYLCASSSRAGVVGEQYFGPGTRLTVT.

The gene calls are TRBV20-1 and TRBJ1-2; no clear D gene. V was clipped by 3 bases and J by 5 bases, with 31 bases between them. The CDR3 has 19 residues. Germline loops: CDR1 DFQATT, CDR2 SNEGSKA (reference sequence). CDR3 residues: CSASRLAEQETQLPYGYTF. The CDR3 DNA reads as TGCAGTGCTAGCCGACTAGCGGAGCAAGAGACCCAGTTACCTTATGGCTACACCTTC.

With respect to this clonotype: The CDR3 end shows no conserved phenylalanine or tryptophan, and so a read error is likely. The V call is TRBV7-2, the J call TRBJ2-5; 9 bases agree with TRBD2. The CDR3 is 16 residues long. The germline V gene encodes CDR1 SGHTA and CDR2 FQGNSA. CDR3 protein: CASSLASGTHQEAQYL. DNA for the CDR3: TGTGCCAGCAGCTTGGCTAGCGGGACGCACCAAGAGGCCCAGTACCTC.

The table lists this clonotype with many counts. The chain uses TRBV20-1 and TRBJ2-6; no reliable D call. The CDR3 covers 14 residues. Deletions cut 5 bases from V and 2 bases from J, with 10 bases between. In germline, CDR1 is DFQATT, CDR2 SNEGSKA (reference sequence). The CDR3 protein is CSALIGTGANVLTF. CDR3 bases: TGCAGTGCTTTGATAGGGACTGGGGCCAACGTCCTGACTTTC.

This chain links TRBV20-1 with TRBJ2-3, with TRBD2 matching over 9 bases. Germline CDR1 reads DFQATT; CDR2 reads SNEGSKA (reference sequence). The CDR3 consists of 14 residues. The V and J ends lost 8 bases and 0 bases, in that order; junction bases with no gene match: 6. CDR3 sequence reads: CSLGLASSTDTQYF. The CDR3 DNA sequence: TGCAGTCTCGGACTAGCGAGTAGCACAGATACGCAGTATTTT.

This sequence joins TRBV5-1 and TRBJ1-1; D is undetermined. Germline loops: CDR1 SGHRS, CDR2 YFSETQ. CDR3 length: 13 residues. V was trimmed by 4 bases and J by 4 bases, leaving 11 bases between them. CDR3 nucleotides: TGCGCCAGCAGCACCGCACTAGGCACTGAAGCTTTCTTT. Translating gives CASSTALGTEAFF.

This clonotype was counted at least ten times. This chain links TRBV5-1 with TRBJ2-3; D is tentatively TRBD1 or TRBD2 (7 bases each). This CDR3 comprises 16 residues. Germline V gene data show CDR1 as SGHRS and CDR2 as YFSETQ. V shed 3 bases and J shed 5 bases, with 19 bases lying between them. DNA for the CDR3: TGCGCCAGCAGCTCGTCCGTGGGAGGGGGCGGAGATACGCAGTATTTT. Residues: CASSSSVGGGGDTQYF. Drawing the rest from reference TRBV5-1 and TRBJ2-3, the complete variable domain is KAGVTQTPRYLIKTRGQQVTLSCSPISGHRSVSWYQQTPGQGLQFLFEYFSETQRNKGNFPGRFSGRQFSNSRSEMNVSTLELGDSALYLCASSSSVGGGGDTQYFGPGTRLTVL.

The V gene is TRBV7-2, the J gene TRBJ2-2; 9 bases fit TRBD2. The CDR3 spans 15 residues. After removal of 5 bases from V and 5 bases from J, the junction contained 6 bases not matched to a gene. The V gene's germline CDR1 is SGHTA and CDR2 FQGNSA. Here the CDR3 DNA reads TGTGCCAGCAGCCCCATAGCGGGAGCGACCGGGGAGCTGTTTTTT. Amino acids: CASSPIAGATGELFF. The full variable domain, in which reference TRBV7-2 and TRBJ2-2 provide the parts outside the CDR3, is GAGVSQSPSNKVTEKGKDVELRCDPISGHTALYWYRQSLGQGLEFLIYFQGNSAPDKSGLPSDRFSAERTGGSVSTLTIQRTQQEDSAVYLCASSPIAGATGELFFGEGSRLTVL.

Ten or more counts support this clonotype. The CDR3 sequence: CASSLGPAGAYTF. The CDR3 DNA is TGCGCCAGCAGCTTGGGCCCGGCTGGGGCCTACACCTTC. The rearrangement links TRBV5-1 to TRBJ1-2; tentatively, D is TRBD1 (5 bases). Germline V gene lookup returns CDR1 SGHRS and CDR2 YFSETQ. The CDR3 length is 13 residues. Trimming stripped 0 bases from V and 10 bases from J, with 13 bases between. The complete variable domain, with remaining parts taken from reference TRBV5-1 and TRBJ1-2, reads KAGVTQTPRYLIKTRGQQVTLSCSPISGHRSVSWYQQTPGQGLQFLFEYFSETQRNKGNFPGRFSGRQFSNSRSEMNVSTLELGDSALYLCASSLGPAGAYTFGSGTRLTVV.

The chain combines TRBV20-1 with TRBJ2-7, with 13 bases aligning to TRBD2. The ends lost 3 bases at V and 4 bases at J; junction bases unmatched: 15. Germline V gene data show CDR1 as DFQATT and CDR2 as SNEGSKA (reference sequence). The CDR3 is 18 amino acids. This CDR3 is CSASARLAGGLPPYEQYF. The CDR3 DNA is TGCAGTGCTAGCGCCCGACTAGCGGGAGGACTGCCCCCATACGAGCAGTACTTC.

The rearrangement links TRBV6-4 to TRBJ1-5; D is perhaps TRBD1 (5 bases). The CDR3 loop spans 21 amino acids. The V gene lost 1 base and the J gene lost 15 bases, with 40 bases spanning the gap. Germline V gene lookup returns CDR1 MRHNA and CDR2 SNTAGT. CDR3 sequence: CASSDFSRGNLLRAVLQAGHF. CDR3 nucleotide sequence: TGTGCCAGCAGTGACTTTAGTCGGGGGAATCTCCTACGAGCAGTACTTCAGGCCGGGCATTTT.

The CDR3 loop reads CSVGVGLAGQETQYF. The CDR3 coding sequence is TGCAGCGTTGGGGTTGGACTAGCGGGACAAGAGACCCAGTACTTC. The chain combines TRBV29-1 with TRBJ2-5; 12 bases fit TRBD2. This CDR3 has 15 residues. CDR1 SQVTM and CDR2 ANQGSEA come from the germline V gene. With 4 bases clipped from V and 2 bases from J, the junction kept 5 bases outside the gene matches. Full variable domain (rest looked up from reference TRBV29-1 and TRBJ2-5): SAVISQKPSRDICQRGTSLTIQCQVDSQVTMMFWYRQQPGQSLTLIATANQGSEATYESGFVIDKFPISRPNLTFSTLTVSNMSPEDSSIYLCSVGVGLAGQETQYFGPGTRLLVL.

This CDR3 reads CASSSFGANVLTF. The CDR3 DNA follows: TGCGCCAGCAGCTCGTTTGGGGCCAACGTCCTGACTTTC. This chain connects TRBV5-1 to TRBJ2-6; D unclear. In germline, CDR1 is SGHRS, CDR2 YFSETQ. V was pared by 3 bases and J by 3 bases, with 4 bases between. The CDR3 length is 13 residues.

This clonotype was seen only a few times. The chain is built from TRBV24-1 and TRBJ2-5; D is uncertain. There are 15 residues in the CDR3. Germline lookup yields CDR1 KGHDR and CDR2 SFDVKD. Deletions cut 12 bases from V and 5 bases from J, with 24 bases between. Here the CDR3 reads CAPRYGRFGLETQYF. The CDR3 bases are TGTGCCCCCCGGTACGGTCGGTTTGGTCTGGAGACCCAGTACTTC.

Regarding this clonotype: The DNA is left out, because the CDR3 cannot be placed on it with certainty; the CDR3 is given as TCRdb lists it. CDR3 loop: CSAFRDYAPTSSTSGRANTGELFF. The J gene is TRBJ2-2, the V gene TRBV20-1; the DNA was not compared with TRBD2, the D call given in the table. Germline assignment: CDR1 DFQATT and CDR2 SNEGSKA (reference sequence). The CDR3 region is 24 residues in length, termini included.

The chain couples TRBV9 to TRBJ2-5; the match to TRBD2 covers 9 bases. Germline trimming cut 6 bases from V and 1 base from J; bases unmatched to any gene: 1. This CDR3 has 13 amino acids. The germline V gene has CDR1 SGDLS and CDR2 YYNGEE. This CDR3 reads CASTLAGQETQYF. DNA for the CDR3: TGTGCCAGCACACTAGCGGGCCAAGAGACCCAGTACTTC.

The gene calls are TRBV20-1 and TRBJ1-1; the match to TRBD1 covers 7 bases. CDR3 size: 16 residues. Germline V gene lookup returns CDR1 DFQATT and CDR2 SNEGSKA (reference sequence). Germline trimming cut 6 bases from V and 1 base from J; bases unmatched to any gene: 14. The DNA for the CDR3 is TGCAGTGCCCAAAGGGGGCAGGTAACTTCGAACACTGAAGCTTTCTTT. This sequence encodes CSAQRGQVTSNTEAFF.

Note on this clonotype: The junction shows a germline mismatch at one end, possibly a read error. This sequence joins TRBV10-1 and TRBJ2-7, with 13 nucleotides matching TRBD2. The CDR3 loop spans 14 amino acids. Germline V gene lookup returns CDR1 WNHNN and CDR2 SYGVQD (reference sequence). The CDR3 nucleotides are TGTGCCAGCTCAACACTAGCGGGAGGGTACGAGCAGTACTTC. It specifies CASSTLAGGYEQYF.